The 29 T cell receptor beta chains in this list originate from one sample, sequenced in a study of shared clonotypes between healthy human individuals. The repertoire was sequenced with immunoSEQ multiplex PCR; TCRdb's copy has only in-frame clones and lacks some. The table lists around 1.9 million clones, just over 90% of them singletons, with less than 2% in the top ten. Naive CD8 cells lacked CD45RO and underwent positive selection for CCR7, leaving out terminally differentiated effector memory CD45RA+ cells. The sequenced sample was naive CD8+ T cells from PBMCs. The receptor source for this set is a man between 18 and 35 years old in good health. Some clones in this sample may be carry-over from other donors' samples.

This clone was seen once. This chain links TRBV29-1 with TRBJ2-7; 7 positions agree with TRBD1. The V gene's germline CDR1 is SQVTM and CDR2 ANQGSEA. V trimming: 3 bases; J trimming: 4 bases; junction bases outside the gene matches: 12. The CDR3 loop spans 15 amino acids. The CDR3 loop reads CSVDKAGTEEYEQYF. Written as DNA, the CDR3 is TGCAGCGTTGATAAAGCCGGGACAGAAGAATACGAGCAGTACTTC.

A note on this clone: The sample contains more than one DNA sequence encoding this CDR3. The CDR3 nucleotides read TGTGCCAGCAGTATACTTAACACCGGGGAGCTGTTTTTT. Amino acid sequence: CASSILNTGELFF. The chain links TRBV27 to TRBJ2-2; no firm D call. This CDR3 has 13 residues. The V and J ends lost 5 bases and 2 bases respectively, with 6 bases between them. The germline V gene has CDR1 MNHEY and CDR2 SMNVEV (reference sequence).

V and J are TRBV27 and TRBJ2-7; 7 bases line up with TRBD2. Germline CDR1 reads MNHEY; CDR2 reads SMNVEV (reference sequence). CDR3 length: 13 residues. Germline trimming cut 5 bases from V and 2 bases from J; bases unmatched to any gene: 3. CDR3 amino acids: CASSGGRAYEQYF. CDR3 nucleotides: TGTGCCAGCAGTGGGGGGAGGGCCTACGAGCAGTACTTC.

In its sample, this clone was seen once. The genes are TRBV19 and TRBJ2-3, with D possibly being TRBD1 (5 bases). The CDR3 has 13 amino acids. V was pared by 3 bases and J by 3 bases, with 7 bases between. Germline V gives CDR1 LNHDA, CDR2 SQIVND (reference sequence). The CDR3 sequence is CASSMTETDTQYF. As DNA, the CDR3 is TGTGCCAGTAGTATGACAGAAACAGATACGCAGTATTTT.

The CDR3 sequence is CSGLGGQGGYEQYF. Here the CDR3 DNA reads TGCAGCGGGCTCGGGGGACAGGGTGGCTACGAGCAGTACTTC. The chain has TRBV29-1 and TRBJ2-5, with 9 nucleotides matching TRBD1. Gene TRBJ2-7 matches the end of the DNA better, so the J call may be wrong. CDR3 length: 14 amino acids. In germline, CDR1 is SQVTM, CDR2 ANQGSEA.

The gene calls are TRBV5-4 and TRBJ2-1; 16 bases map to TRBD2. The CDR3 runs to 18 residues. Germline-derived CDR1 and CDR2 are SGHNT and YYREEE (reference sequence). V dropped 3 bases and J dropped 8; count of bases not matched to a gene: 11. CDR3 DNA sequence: TGTGCCAGCAGCTACGCGGGACTAGCGGGAGGGCCCGGGGATGAGCAGTTCTTC. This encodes CASSYAGLAGGPGDEQFF.

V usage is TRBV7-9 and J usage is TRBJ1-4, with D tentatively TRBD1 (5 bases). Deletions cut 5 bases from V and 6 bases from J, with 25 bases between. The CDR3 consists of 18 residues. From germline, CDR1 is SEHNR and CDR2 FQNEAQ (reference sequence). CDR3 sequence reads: CASSPSRVARGGDEKLFF. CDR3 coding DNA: TGTGCCAGCAGCCCAAGCCGGGTAGCGCGGGGCGGTGATGAAAAACTGTTTTTT.

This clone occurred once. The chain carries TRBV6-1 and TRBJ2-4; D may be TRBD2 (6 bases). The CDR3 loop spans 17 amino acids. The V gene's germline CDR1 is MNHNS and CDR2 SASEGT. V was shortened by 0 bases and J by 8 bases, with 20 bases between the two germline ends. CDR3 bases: TGTGCCAGCAGTGAAGCAAAGGAGGGCCGGGAGAGATACATTCAGTACTTC. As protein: CASSEAKEGRERYIQYF.

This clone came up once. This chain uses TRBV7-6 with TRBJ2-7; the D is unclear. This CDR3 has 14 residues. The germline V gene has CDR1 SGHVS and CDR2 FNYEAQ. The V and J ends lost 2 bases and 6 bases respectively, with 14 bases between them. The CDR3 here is CASSLWLGPGEQYF. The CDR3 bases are TGTGCCAGCAGCTTATGGTTGGGCCCCGGCGAGCAGTACTTC.

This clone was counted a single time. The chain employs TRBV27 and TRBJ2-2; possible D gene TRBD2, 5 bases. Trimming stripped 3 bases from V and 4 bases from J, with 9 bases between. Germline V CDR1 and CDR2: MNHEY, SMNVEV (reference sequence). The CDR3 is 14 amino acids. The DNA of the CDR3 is TGTGCCAGCAGTTTTGGACTCCTCACCGGGGAGCTGTTTTTT. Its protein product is CASSFGLLTGELFF.

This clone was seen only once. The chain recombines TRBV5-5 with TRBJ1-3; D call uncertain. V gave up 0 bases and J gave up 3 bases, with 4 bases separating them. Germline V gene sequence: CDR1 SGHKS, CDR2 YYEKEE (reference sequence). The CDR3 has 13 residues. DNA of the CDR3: TGTGCCAGCAGCTTGGGGGATGGAAACACCATATATTTT. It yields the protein CASSLGDGNTIYF.

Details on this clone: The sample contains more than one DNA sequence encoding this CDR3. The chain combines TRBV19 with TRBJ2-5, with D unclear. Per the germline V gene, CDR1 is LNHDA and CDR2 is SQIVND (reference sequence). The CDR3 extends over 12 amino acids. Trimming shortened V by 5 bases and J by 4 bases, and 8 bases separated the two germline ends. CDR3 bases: TGTGCCAGTAGTCCAGACCTAGAGACCCAGTACTTC. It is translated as CASSPDLETQYF.

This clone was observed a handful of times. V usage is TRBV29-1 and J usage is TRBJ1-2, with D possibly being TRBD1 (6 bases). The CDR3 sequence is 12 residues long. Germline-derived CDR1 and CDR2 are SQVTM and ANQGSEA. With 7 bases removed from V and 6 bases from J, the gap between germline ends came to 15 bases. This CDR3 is CSGVTGTDGYTF. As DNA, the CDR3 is TGCAGCGGGGTCACAGGGACTGATGGCTACACCTTC.

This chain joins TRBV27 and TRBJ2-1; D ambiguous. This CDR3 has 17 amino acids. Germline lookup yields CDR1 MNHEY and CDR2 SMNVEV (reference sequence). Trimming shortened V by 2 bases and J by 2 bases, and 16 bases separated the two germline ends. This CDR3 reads CASSLTMGQRPYNEQFF. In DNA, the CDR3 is TGTGCCAGCAGTTTAACGATGGGCCAGCGACCCTACAATGAGCAGTTCTTC.

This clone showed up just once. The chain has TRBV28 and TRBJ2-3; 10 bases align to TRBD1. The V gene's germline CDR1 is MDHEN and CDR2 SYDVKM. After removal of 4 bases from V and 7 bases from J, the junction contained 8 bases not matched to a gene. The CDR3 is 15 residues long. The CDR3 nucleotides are TGTGCCAGCAGTTCCGGGGACAGGGGTCGGAATACGCAGTATTTT. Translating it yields CASSSGDRGRNTQYF.

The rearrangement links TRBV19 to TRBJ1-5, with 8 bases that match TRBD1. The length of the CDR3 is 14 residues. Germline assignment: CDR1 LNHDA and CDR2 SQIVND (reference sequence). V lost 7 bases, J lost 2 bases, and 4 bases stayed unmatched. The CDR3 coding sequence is TGTGCCAGTAATCCGGACAGGGGCAATCAGCCCCAGCATTTT. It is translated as CASNPDRGNQPQHF.

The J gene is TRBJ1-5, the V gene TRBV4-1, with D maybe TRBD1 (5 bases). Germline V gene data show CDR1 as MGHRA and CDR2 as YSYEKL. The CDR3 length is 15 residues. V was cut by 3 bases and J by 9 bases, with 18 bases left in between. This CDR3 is CASSHDPGTLWPQHF. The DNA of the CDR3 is TGCGCCAGCAGCCACGATCCCGGGACCCTCTGGCCCCAGCATTTT.

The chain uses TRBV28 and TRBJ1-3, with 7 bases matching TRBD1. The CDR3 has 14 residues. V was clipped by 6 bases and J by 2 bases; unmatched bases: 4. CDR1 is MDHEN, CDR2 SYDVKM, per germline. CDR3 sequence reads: CASRMTGPGNTIYF. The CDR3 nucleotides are TGTGCCAGCAGGATGACAGGGCCTGGAAACACCATATATTTT.

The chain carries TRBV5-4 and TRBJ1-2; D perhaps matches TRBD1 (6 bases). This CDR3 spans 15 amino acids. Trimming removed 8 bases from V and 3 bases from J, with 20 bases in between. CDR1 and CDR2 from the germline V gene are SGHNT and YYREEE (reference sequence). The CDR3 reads CARSAPQGRDYGYTF. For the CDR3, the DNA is TGTGCCAGAAGCGCCCCCCAGGGGAGGGACTATGGCTACACCTTC.

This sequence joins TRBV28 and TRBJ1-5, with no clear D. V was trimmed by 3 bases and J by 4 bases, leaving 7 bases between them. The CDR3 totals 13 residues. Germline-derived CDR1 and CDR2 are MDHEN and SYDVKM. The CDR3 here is CASSLQSNQPQHF. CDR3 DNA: TGTGCCAGCAGTTTGCAGTCTAATCAGCCCCAGCATTTT.

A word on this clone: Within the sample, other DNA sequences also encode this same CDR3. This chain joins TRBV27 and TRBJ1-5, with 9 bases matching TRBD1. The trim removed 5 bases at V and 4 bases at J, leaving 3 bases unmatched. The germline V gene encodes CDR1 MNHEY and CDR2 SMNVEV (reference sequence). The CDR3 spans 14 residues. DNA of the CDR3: TGTGCCAGCAGTCTACAGGGGGCAAATCAGCCCCAGCATTTT. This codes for CASSLQGANQPQHF.

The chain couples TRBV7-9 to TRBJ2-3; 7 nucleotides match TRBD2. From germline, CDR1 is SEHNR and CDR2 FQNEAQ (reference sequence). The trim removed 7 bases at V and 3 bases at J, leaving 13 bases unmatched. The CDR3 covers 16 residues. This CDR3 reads CASINPRGGLTDTQYF. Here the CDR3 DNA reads TGTGCCAGCATCAATCCCCGGGGAGGGTTGACAGATACGCAGTATTTT.

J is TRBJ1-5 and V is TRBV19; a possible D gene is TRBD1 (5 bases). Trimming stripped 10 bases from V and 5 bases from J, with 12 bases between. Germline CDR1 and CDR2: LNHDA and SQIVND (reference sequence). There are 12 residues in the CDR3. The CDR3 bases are TGTGCCACTCTCGGGGGGGATCAGCCCCAGCATTTT. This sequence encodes CATLGGDQPQHF.

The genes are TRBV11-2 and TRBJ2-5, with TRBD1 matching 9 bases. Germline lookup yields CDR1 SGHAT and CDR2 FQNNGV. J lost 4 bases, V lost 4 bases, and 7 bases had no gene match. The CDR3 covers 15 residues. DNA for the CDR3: TGTGCCAGCAGCTCCGGGACAGGGATCTTAGAGACCCAGTACTTC. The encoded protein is CASSSGTGILETQYF.

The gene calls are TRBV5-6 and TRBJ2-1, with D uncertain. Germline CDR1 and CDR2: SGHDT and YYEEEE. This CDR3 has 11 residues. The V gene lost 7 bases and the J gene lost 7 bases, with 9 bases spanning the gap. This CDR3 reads CASDSGNEQFF. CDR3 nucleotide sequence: TGTGCCAGCGACTCAGGAAATGAGCAGTTCTTC.

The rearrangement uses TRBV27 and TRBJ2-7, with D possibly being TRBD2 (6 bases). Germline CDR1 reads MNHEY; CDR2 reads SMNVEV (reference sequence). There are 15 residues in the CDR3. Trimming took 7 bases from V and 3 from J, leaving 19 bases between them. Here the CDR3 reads CASTLGGTFLYEQYF. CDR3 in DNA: TGTGCCAGCACTCTTGGCGGGACCTTCCTCTACGAGCAGTACTTC.

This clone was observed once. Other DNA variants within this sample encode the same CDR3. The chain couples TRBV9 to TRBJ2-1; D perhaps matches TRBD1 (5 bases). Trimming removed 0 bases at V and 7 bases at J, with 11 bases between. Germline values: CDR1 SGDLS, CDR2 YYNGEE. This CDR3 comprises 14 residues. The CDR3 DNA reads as TGTGCCAGCAGCGTAGAGGGCAGGGTAAATGAGCAGTTCTTC. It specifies CASSVEGRVNEQFF.

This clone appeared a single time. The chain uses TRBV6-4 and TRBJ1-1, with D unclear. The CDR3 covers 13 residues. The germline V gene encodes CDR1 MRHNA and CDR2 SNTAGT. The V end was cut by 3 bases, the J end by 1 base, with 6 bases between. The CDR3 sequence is CASSEGENTEAFF. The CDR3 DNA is TGTGCCAGCAGTGAGGGCGAGAACACTGAAGCTTTCTTT.

The CDR3 bases are TGTGCCAGCAGTTACCCGGGAGAAGGGGAGGGAGAGACCCAGTACTTC. It is translated as CASSYPGEGEGETQYF. The chain employs TRBV6-5 and TRBJ2-5, with 7 nucleotides matching TRBD2. After removal of 2 bases from V and 4 bases from J, the junction contained 10 bases not matched to a gene. The CDR3 has 16 residues. Germline CDR1 reads MNHEY; CDR2 reads SVGAGI.